The sequence of this T cell receptor (beta chain) was determined in a study of blood T cell repertoires in COVID-19. Study summary: Some COVID-19 samples were acute and others convalescent; all came from the United States, Italy and Spain. PBMCs, B-cell-depleted T cells, or T cells were the source of the cDNA or gDNA that made up the material.

Germline V gene lookup returns CDR1 LGHDT and CDR2 YNNKEL (reference sequence). The CDR3 runs to 16 residues. J was trimmed by 6 bases and V by 4 bases; bases with no gene match: 9. In the authors' methods: Quantification of nucleated cells was approximated via reference gene primer amplification. Generated by immunoSEQ multiplex PCR, the TCRdb table keeps only in-frame clones and is missing some. The V and J calls and the clone size are those of that table, but D and trimming were determined from the DNA. Here the sample spans about 180,000 clones, 80% to 90% being singletons. Sequencing was done on a sample of peripheral blood. The sequence derives from a human donor with active or convalescent COVID-19. The donor label of this sample is uncertain. The rearrangement uses TRBV3-1 (or the pseudogene TRBV3-2) and TRBJ2-3; the match to TRBD2 covers 11 bases. This CDR3 is CASSPQLAGGTDTQYF. DNA of the CDR3: TGTGCCAGCAGCCCTCAGTTAGCGGGGGGGACGGATACGCAGTATTTT.